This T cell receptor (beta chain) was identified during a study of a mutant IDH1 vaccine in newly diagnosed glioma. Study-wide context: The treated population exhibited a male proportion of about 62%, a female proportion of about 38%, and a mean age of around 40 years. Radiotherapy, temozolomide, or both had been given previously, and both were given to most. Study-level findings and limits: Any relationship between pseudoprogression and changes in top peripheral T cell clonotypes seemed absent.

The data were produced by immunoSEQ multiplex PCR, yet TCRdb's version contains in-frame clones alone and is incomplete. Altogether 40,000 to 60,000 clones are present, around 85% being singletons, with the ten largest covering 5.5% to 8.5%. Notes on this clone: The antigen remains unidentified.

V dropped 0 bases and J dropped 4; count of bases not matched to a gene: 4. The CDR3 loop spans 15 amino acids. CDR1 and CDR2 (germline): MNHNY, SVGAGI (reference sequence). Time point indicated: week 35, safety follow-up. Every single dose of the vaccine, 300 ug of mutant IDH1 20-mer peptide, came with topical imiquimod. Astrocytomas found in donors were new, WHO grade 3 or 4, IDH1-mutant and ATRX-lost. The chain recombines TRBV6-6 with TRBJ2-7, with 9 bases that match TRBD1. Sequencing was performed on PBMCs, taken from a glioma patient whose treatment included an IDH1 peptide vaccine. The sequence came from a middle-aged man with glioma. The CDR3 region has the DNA TGTGCCAGCAGTTACTCTGGGACAGGGTTGTACGAGCAGTACTTC. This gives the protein CASSYSGTGLYEQYF.